The clone carrying this TCR beta chain has ten or more counts. What it recognizes is unknown. V dropped 7 bases and J dropped 2 bases, with 18 bases sitting between them. CDR1 SEHNR and CDR2 FQNEAQ come from the germline V gene (reference sequence). The length of the CDR3 is 15 residues. A second PCR, run for about 6 to 11 cycles, used a sample-barcoded 5' primer plus a J-beta primer mix. MiXCR was run by TCRdb on the 5' RACE reads, yielding one entry per CDR3 protein. Here the sample spans roughly 900,000 distinct CDR3 sequences, about 48% being singletons. The record originates from a study of blood T cells in healthy people across ages. Study-wide points: Long-lived and aged donors differed, with more naive CD4+ cells and higher diversity in the long-lived.

Sequenced input: blood. The chain employs TRBV7-9 and TRBJ2-7; tentatively, D is TRBD2 (7 bases). The receptor was isolated from a man aged 30 to 39 in good health. The CDR3 DNA is TGTGCCAGCACCCCGCTGGGGGGGGCCGCCTACGAGCAGTACTTC. This translates into CASTPLGGAAYEQYF.